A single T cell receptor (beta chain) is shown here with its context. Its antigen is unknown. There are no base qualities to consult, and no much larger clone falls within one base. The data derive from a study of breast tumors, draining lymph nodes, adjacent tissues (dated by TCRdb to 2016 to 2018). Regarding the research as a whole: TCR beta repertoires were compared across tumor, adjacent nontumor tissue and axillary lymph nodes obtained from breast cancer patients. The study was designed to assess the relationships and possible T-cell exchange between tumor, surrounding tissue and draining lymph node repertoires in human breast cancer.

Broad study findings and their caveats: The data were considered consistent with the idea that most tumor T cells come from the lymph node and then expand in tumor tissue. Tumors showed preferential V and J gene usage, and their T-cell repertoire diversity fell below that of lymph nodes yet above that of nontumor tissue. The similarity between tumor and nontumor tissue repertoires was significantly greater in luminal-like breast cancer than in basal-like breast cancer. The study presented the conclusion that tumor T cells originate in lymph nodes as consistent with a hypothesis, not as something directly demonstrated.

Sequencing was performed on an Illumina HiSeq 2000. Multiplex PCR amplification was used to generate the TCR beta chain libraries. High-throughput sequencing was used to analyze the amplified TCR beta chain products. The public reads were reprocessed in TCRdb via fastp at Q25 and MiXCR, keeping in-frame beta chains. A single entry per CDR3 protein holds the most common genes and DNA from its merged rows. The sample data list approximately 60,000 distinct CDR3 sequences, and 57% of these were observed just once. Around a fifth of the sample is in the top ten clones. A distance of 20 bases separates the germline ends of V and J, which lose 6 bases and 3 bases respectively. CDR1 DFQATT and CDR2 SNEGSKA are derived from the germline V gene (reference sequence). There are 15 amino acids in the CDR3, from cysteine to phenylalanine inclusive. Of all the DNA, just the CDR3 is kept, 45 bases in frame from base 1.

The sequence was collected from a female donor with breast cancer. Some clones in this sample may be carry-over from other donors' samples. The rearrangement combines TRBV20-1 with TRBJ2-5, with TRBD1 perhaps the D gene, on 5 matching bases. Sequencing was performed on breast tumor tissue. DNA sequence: TGCAGTGCCCGAGACGGCTCTGGGGCCGAAGAGACCCAGTACTTC. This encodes CSARDGSGAEETQYF.